These T cell receptor beta chains were read from a single sample in a study of Ad26.COV2.S vaccination and SARS-CoV-2 variants. Only in-frame clones appear in the TCRdb table, and some are missing; sequencing was by immunoSEQ multiplex PCR. The data show roughly 270,000 clones, with about 90% seen just once and about 3.6% held by the top ten. The source material was peripheral blood, sampled in a trial of Ad26.COV2.S vaccine versus placebo. These receptors all come from a person between 18 and 60 years old who received the Ad26.COV2.S COVID-19 vaccine or a placebo. Each CDR3 is given with its conserved first and last residue.

>TRBJ2-3|TRBV5-1
CASSLAGVADTQYF
>TRBJ2-5|TRBV10-2
CASRGGGTQYF
>TRBJ2-1|TRBV7-2
CASSLYAGKRLNEQFF
>TRBJ1-5|TRBV5-5
CASSGPPGNNQPQHF
>TRBJ2-7|TRBV7-9
CASSLRDYEQYF
>TRBJ2-7|TRBV7-9
CASSPGQKGPYEQYF
>TRBJ1-5|TRBV27
CASSREGSNQPQHF
>TRBJ2-2|TRBV6-5
CAISLVGTGELFF
>TRBJ1-5|TRBV30
CAWSAGAVGNQPQHF
>TRBJ2-5|TRBV7-2
CASSHGQGGHQETQYF
>TRBJ1-3|TRBV7-9
CASSLVNAGAENTIYF
>TRBJ2-6|TRBV14
CASSRRGQGANVLTF
>TRBJ1-1|TRBV21-1
CASSKEGRGGENTEAFF
>TRBJ2-7|TRBV7-9
CASSSPRTGASYEQYF
>TRBJ2-3|TRBV5-1
CASSRPGGGTDTQYF
>TRBJ1-1|TRBV5-1
CASSWGQRNTEAFF
>TRBJ1-1|TRBV6-7
CASRPPEGQGNTEAFF
>TRBJ1-2|TRBV27
CASSLSGALSYGYTF
>TRBJ1-2|TRBV5-1
CASSLGWSNYGYTF
>TRBJ2-3|TRBV6-5
CASSYRGSADTQYF
>TRBJ1-5|TRBV6-6
CASSYVQTSNQPQHF
>TRBJ1-1|TRBV7-9
CASSLLQGNTEAFF
>TRBJ1-1|TRBV12-3/TRBV12-4
CASSFTGGVEAFF
>TRBJ1-1|TRBV11-2
CASSLGGEGKAFF
>TRBJ2-2|TRBV2
CASRTSGTVNTGELFF
>TRBJ1-1|TRBV7-9
CASSRLSWDPTEAFF
>TRBJ1-5|TRBV18
CASSPMGQPQHF
>TRBJ2-5|TRBV7-8
CASSLDGETQYF
>TRBJ2-2|TRBV7-3
CASSSGGSSGELFF
>TRBJ2-7|TRBV6-5
CASSYARGYEQYF
>TRBJ1-2|TRBV11-2
CASRPDSFGYGYTF
>TRBJ2-1|TRBV27
CASKEPSSYNEQFF
>TRBJ2-7|TRBV5-1
CASSLGAGETRYEQYF
>TRBJ1-2|TRBV3-1/TRBV3-2
CASSLRGELDYGYTF
>TRBJ1-5|TRBV23-1
CARNMRNQPQHF
>TRBJ1-5|TRBV7-9
CASSDSRGPQHF
>TRBJ2-6|TRBV5-1
CASSSQSTGARVLTF
>TRBJ1-1|TRBV11-2
CASSLEDRGTTEAFF
>TRBJ2-7|TRBV5-5
CASSLAGGPLPYEQYF
>TRBJ2-1|TRBV5-1
CASSGQGMPYNEQFF
>TRBJ1-1|TRBV30
CAWRARDYSKAFF
>TRBJ2-7|TRBV3-1/TRBV3-2
CASSQASVSYEQYF